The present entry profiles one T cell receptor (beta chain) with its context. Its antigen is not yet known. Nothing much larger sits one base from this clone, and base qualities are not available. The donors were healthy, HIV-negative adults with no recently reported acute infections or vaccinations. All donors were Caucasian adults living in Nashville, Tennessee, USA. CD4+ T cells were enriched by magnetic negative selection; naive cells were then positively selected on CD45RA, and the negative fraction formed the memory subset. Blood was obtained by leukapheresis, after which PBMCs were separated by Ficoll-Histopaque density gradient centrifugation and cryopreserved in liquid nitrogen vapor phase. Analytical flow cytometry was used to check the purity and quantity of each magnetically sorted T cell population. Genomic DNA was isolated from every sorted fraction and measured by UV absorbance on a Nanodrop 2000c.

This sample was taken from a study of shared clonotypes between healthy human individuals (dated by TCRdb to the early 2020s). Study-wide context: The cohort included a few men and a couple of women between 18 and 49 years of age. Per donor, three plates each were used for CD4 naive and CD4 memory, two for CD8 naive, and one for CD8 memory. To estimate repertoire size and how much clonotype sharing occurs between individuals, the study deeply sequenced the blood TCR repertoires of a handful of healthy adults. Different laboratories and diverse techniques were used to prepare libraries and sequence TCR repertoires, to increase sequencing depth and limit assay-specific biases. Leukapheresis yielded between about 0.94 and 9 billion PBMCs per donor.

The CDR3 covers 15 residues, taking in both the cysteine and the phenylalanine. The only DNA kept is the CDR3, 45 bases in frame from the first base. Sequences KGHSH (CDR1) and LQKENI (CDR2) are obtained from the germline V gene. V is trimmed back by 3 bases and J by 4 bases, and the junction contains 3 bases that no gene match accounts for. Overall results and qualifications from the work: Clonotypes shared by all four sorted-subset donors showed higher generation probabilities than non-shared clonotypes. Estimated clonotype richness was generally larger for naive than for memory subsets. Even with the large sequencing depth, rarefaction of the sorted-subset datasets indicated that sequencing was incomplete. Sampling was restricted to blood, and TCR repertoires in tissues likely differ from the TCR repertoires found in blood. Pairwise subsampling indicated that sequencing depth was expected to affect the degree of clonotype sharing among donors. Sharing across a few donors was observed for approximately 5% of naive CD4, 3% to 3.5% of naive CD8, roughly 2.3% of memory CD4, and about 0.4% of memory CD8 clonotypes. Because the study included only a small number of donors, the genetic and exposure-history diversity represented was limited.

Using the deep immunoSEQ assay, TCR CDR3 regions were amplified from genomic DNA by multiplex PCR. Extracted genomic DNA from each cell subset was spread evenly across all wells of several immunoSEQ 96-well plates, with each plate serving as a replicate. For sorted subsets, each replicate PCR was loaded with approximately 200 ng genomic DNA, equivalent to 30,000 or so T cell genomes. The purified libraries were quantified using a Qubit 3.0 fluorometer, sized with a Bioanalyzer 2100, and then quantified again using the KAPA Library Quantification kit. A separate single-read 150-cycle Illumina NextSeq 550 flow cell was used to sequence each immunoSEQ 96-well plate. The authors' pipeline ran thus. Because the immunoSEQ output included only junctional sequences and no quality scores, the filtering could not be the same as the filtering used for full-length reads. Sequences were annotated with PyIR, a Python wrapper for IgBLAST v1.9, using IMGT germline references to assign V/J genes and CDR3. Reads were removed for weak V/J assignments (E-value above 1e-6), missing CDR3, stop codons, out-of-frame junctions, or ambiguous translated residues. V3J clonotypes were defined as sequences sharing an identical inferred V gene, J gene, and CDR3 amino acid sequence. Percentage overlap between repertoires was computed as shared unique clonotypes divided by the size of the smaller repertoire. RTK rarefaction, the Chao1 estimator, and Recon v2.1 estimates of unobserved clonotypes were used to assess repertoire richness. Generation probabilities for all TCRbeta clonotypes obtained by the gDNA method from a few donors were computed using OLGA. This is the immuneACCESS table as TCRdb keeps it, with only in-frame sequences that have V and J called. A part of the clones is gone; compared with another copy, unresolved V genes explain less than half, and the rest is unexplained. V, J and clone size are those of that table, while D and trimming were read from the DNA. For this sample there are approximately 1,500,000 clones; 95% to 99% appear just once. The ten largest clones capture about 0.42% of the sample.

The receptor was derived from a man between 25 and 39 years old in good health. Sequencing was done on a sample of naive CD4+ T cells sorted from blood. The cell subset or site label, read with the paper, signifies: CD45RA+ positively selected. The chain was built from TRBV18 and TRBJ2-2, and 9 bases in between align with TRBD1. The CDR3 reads CASSPGTGTTGELFF. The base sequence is TGTGCCAGCTCACCCGGGACAGGGACCACCGGGGAGCTGTTTTTT.